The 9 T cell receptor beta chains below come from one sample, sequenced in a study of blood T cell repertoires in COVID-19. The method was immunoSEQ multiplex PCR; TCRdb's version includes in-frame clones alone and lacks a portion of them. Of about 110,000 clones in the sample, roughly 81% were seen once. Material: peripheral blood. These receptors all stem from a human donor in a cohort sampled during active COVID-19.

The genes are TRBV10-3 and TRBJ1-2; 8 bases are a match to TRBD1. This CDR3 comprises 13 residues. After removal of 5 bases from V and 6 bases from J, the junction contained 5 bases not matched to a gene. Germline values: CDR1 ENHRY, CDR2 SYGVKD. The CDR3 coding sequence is TGTGCCATCAGTACGACAGGGGTAGATGGCTACACCTTC. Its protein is CAISTTGVDGYTF.

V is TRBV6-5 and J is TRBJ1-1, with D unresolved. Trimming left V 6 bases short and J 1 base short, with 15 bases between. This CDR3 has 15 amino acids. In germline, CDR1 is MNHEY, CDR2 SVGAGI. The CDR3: CASRIPGYTNTEAFF. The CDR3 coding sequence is TGTGCCAGCAGGATCCCGGGGTACACGAACACTGAAGCTTTCTTT.

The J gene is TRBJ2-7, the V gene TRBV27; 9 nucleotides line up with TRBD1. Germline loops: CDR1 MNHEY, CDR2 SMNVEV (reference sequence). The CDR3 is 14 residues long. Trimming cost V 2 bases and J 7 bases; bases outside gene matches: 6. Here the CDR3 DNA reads TGTGCCAGCAGTTTAATGGGACAGGGCGGGGAGCAGTACTTC. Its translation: CASSLMGQGGEQYF.

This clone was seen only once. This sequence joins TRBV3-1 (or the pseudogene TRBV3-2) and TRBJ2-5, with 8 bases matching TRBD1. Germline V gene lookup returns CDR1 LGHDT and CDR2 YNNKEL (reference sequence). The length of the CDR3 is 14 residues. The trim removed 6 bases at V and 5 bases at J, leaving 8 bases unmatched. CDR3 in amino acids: CASRDRERGETQYF. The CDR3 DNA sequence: TGTGCCAGCAGGGACAGGGAGCGCGGGGAGACCCAGTACTTC.

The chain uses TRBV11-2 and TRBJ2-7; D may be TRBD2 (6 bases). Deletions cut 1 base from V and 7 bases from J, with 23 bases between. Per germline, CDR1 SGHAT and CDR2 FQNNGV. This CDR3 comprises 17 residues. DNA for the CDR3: TGTGCCAGCAGCTTAGTCGCGGGGCGACGGCGATTGTGGGAGCAGTACTTC. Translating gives CASSLVAGRRRLWEQYF. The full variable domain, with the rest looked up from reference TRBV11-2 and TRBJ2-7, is EAGVAQSPRYKIIEKRQSVAFWCNPISGHATLYWYQQILGQGPKLLIQFQNNGVVDDSQLPKDRFSAERLKGVDSTLKIQPAKLEDSAVYLCASSLVAGRRRLWEQYFGPGTRLTVT.

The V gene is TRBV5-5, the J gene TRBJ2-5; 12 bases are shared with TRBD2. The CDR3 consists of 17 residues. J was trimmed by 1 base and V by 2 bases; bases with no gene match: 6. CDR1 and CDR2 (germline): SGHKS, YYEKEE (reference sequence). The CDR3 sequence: CASSFLASGGAQETQYF. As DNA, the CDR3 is TGTGCCAGCAGCTTCCTTGCTAGCGGGGGGGCCCAAGAGACCCAGTACTTC. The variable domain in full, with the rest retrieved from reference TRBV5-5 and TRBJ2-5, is DAGVTQSPTHLIKTRGQQVTLRCSPISGHKSVSWYQQVLGQGPQFIFQYYEKEERGRGNFPDRFSARQFPNYSSELNVNALLLGDSALYLCASSFLASGGAQETQYFGPGTRLLVL.

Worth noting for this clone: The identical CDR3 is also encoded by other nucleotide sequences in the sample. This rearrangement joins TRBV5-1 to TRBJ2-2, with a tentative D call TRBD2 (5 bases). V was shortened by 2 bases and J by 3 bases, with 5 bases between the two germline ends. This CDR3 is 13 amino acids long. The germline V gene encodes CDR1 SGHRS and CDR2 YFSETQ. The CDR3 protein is CASSFGDTGELFF. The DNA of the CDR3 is TGCGCCAGCAGCTTCGGGGACACCGGGGAGCTGTTTTTT.

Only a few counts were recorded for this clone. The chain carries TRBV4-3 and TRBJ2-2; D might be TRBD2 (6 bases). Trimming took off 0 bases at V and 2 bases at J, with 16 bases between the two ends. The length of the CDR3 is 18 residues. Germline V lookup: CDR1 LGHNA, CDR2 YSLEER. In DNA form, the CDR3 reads TGCGCCAGCAGCCAAGAAGGGCAGACTAGGATAAACACCGGGGAGCTGTTTTTT. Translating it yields CASSQEGQTRINTGELFF.

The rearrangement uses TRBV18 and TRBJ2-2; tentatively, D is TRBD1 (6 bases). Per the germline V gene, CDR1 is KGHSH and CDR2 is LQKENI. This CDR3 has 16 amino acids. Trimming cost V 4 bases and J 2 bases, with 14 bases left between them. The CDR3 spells CASSLGTPVNTGELFF. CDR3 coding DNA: TGTGCCAGCTCACTTGGGACACCAGTCAACACCGGGGAGCTGTTTTTT.